This TCR beta chain is drawn from a study of cytotoxic CD8 clonotypes in ibrutinib-treated CLL. The protocol was immunoSEQ multiplex PCR, while the TCRdb copy is restricted to in-frame clones and leaves out a portion. Altogether around 140,000 clones are present, 70% to 80% being singletons, with the ten largest covering 28%. As to this clone: What it binds is not known.

Trimming took 0 bases from V and 7 from J; bases not matched to a gene: 1. The germline CDR1 and CDR2 sequences are MDHEN and SYDVKM. The CDR3 has 15 amino acids. Study-wide results and caveats: Shared public clonotypes were rare, and on treatment they either got smaller or stayed the same.

Roughly 2 micrograms of genomic DNA, which was extracted from cryopreserved PBMCs, served as the material used for the TCR beta libraries. The chain links TRBV28 to TRBJ2-2, with 11 bases aligning to TRBD2. The sequenced sample was PBMCs, obtained after 12 months of ibrutinib treatment. This clonotype was sampled from a human donor with chronic lymphocytic leukemia. The CDR3 loop reads CASSLWLAGGGELFF. Here the CDR3 DNA reads TGTGCCAGCAGTTTATGGCTAGCGGGGGGCGGGGAGCTGTTTTTT.